The 26 T cell receptor beta chains reported below all come from one sample, sequenced in a study of blood T cell repertoires in COVID-19. Sequenced by immunoSEQ multiplex PCR; TCRdb stores in-frame clones only, minus some. The sample records 59,000 or so clones, 65% to 85% being singletons. Sequencing was performed on peripheral blood. These TCRs come from a man in his sixties with acute or convalescent COVID-19.

The CDR3 coding sequence is TGTGCCAGCTCACCACGGACAGGGGCCTACGAGCAGTACTTC. Translating gives CASSPRTGAYEQYF. This chain uses TRBV18 with TRBJ2-7; the match to TRBD1 covers 9 bases. The CDR3 is made up of 14 amino acids. J gave up 2 bases and V 1 base, and 0 bases lay outside the gene matches. Germline V lookup: CDR1 KGHSH, CDR2 LQKENI. The full variable domain, rest sourced from reference TRBV18 and TRBJ2-7, is NAGVMQNPRHLVRRRGQEARLRCSPMKGHSHVYWYRQLPEEGLKFMVYLQKENIIDESGMPKERFSAEFPKEGPSILRIQQVVRGDSAAYFCASSPRTGAYEQYFGPGTRLTVT.

V and J are TRBV27 and TRBJ2-3; the match to TRBD2 covers 9 bases. This CDR3 is built from 15 residues. Trimming took 9 bases from V and 1 from J; bases not matched to a gene: 8. Germline CDR1 and CDR2: MNHEY and SMNVEV (reference sequence). DNA for the CDR3: TGTGCCAGTTGGAGGGGCGGGGGGGGCACAGATACGCAGTATTTT. Its protein is CASWRGGGGTDTQYF.

This clone was counted a single time. The J gene is TRBJ2-7, the V gene TRBV6-5; 7 positions match TRBD1. V was pared by 8 bases and J by 3 bases, with 13 bases of the junction left unmatched. This CDR3 spans 15 amino acids. Germline assignment: CDR1 MNHEY and CDR2 SVGAGI. For the CDR3, the DNA is TGTGCCAGCTGGGGGACAGCTAGACGGCTCTACGAGCAGTACTTC. Translation gives CASWGTARRLYEQYF.

This clone has a count of ten or more. The chain has TRBV12-5 and TRBJ2-1, with TRBD2 matching over 10 bases. Germline-derived CDR1 and CDR2 are LGHNT and FRNRAP. The junction had 6 bases not matched to a gene; V was cut back by 3 bases and J by 4 bases. CDR3 size: 16 residues. This CDR3 reads CASGLGIAGGYNEQFF. In nucleotides, the CDR3 is TGTGCTAGTGGTTTAGGTATAGCGGGGGGTTACAATGAGCAGTTCTTC.

This clone was counted once. This chain links TRBV7-2 with TRBJ2-3; D ambiguous. Trimming left V 2 bases short and J 1 base short, with 4 bases between. CDR3 length: 13 amino acids. Germline V CDR1 and CDR2: SGHTA, FQGNSA. In DNA form, the CDR3 reads TGTGCCAGCAGCTTACTCCGCACAGATACGCAGTATTTT. Protein product: CASSLLRTDTQYF.

The chain carries TRBV15 and TRBJ1-2, with TRBD1 matching 7 bases. The length of the CDR3 is 15 residues. Germline lookup yields CDR1 LNHNV and CDR2 YYDKDF (reference sequence). Trimming took 0 bases from V and 4 from J; bases not matched to a gene: 5. CDR3 in amino acids: CATSRDRGQVYGYTF. CDR3 bases: TGTGCCACCAGCAGAGATAGGGGGCAGGTCTATGGCTACACCTTC.

The rearrangement joins TRBV3-1 (or the pseudogene TRBV3-2) to TRBJ1-2; D gene ambiguous. The CDR3 covers 13 residues. The germline CDR1 and CDR2 sequences are LGHDT and YNNKEL (reference sequence). Trimming cost V 0 bases and J 7 bases, with 9 bases left between them. In nucleotides, the CDR3 is TGTGCCAGCAGCCAAGATTTAAGCCCTGGCTACACCTTC. Its protein product is CASSQDLSPGYTF.

This chain links TRBV7-2 with TRBJ2-1, with D unresolved. The germline V and J ends were trimmed by 1 base and 7 bases, with 14 bases remaining between them. This CDR3 spans 15 amino acids. Germline-derived CDR1 and CDR2 are SGHTA and FQGNSA. The CDR3 sequence is CASSLDALLGNEQFF. CDR3 coding DNA: TGTGCCAGCAGCTTAGACGCCCTGCTAGGTAATGAGCAGTTCTTC. The whole variable domain, remainder taken from reference TRBV7-2 and TRBJ2-1, is GAGVSQSPSNKVTEKGKDVELRCDPISGHTALYWYRQSLGQGLEFLIYFQGNSAPDKSGLPSDRFSAERTGGSVSTLTIQRTQQEDSAVYLCASSLDALLGNEQFFGPGTRLTVL.

The chain combines TRBV27 with TRBJ2-2, with a weak D call TRBD1 (6 bases). Trimming shortened V by 4 bases and J by 4 bases, and 19 bases separated the two germline ends. The CDR3 contains 17 residues. Germline V gene sequence: CDR1 MNHEY, CDR2 SMNVEV (reference sequence). CDR3 nucleotide sequence: TGTGCCAGCAGTTCCGCCAAGACAGGAGATCCCACCGGGGAGCTGTTTTTT. Amino acids: CASSSAKTGDPTGELFF.

The chain employs TRBV5-1 and TRBJ1-2; the match to TRBD1 covers 10 bases. The J segment lost 8 bases and the V segment lost 0 bases, leaving 4 bases of the junction unmatched. Germline CDR1 is SGHRS and CDR2 is YFSETQ. The CDR3 is made up of 14 amino acids. The CDR3, as DNA: TGCGCCAGCAGCTTGGAGGGGACAGGGGTGGGCTACACCTTC. It is translated as CASSLEGTGVGYTF. The whole variable domain, remainder taken from reference TRBV5-1 and TRBJ1-2, is KAGVTQTPRYLIKTRGQQVTLSCSPISGHRSVSWYQQTPGQGLQFLFEYFSETQRNKGNFPGRFSGRQFSNSRSEMNVSTLELGDSALYLCASSLEGTGVGYTFGSGTRLTVV.

CDR3 protein: CASSLTGTGNQPQHF. DNA for the CDR3: TGCGCCAGCAGCTTGACCGGGACAGGAAACCAGCCCCAGCATTTT. J is TRBJ1-5 and V is TRBV5-1; 8 bases line up with TRBD1. Germline V CDR1 and CDR2: SGHRS, YFSETQ. Losses at the gene ends were 1 base for V and 7 bases for J; bases not matched to a gene: 7. This CDR3 is built from 15 residues.

V and J are TRBV9 and TRBJ2-1; 11 bases match TRBD2. This CDR3 has 17 residues. V gave up 3 bases and J gave up 7 bases; unmatched junction bases: 12. The germline V gene has CDR1 SGDLS and CDR2 YYNGEE. CDR3 bases: TGTGCCAGCAGCGAGGGGTCTAGCGGGGGGCCCCGGAATGAGCAGTTCTTC. Its translation: CASSEGSSGGPRNEQFF.

The gene calls are TRBV6-5 and TRBJ2-5; 11 nucleotides agree with TRBD2. Germline trimming cut 7 bases from V and 5 bases from J; bases unmatched to any gene: 9. CDR1 is MNHEY, CDR2 SVGAGI, per germline. CDR3 length: 15 amino acids. The DNA for the CDR3 is TGTGCCAGCACGCCGGGACTAGCGGTTCGTGAGACCCAGTACTTC. It encodes CASTPGLAVRETQYF.

The chain combines TRBV3-1 (or the pseudogene TRBV3-2) with TRBJ1-2; 10 bases are a match to TRBD1. CDR3 length: 18 residues. V shed 0 bases, J shed 3 bases, and the junction held 10 bases outside the gene matches. The V gene's germline CDR1 is LGHDT and CDR2 YNNKEL (reference sequence). CDR3 loop: CASSQDRDRGRGHYGYTF. The CDR3 region has the DNA TGTGCCAGCAGCCAAGATCGGGACAGGGGTAGAGGGCACTATGGCTACACCTTC.

This chain joins TRBV5-1 and TRBJ1-1, with 8 bases that match TRBD1. The junction had 12 bases not matched to a gene; V was cut back by 0 bases and J by 11 bases. The CDR3 contains 15 residues. The germline CDR1 and CDR2 sequences are SGHRS and YFSETQ. In DNA form, the CDR3 reads TGCGCCAGCAGCTTGGGAGGACAGGGTGACGTACGGGCTTTCTTT. Protein: CASSLGGQGDVRAFF. Looking up the rest from reference TRBV5-1 and TRBJ1-1 gives the full variable domain: KAGVTQTPRYLIKTRGQQVTLSCSPISGHRSVSWYQQTPGQGLQFLFEYFSETQRNKGNFPGRFSGRQFSNSRSEMNVSTLELGDSALYLCASSLGGQGDVRAFFGQGTRLTVV.

The chain couples TRBV13 to TRBJ2-3, with 9 bases that match TRBD1. Germline assignment: CDR1 PRHDT and CDR2 FYEKMQ (reference sequence). V lost 2 bases to trimming and J lost 3 bases; unmatched junction nucleotides: 6. The CDR3 is 16 amino acids. The DNA of the CDR3 is TGTGCCAGCAGCTTATCTTTCGGACAGGGGACAGATACGCAGTATTTT. This translates into CASSLSFGQGTDTQYF.

The V call is TRBV4-2, the J call TRBJ2-7; 10 bases agree with TRBD2. The junction had 8 bases not matched to a gene; V was cut back by 0 bases and J by 0 bases. Germline V gene data show CDR1 as LGHNA and CDR2 as YNFKEQ. There are 18 residues in the CDR3. The CDR3 bases are TGTGCCAGCAGCCAAGAAAGGCTAGCGGGGGATAGCTCCTACGAGCAGTACTTC. It translates to CASSQERLAGDSSYEQYF.

The rearrangement uses TRBV29-1 and TRBJ2-1; 11 bases align to TRBD2. CDR1 is SQVTM, CDR2 ANQGSEA, per germline. CDR3 size: 13 residues. Germline trimming cut 4 bases from V and 10 bases from J; bases unmatched to any gene: 6. CDR3 in amino acids: CSVVLAGGREQFF. CDR3 DNA: TGCAGCGTTGTCCTAGCGGGGGGACGCGAGCAGTTCTTC.

V and J are TRBV5-1 and TRBJ1-6; D may be TRBD1 (5 bases). Trimming took 6 bases from V and 10 from J, leaving 17 bases between them. The CDR3 totals 14 residues. CDR1 is SGHRS, CDR2 YFSETQ, per germline. The CDR3 bases are TGCGCCAGCACCAGCGCGGGGCTCGGGTCACCCCTCCACTTT. Protein sequence: CASTSAGLGSPLHF.

The chain joins TRBV7-8 to TRBJ2-4; 7 nucleotides line up with TRBD1. Trimming at V came to 2 bases and at J to 5 bases, leaving 9 bases not matched to a gene. The CDR3 has 16 amino acids. CDR1 SGHVS and CDR2 FQNEAQ come from the germline V gene. The CDR3 region has the DNA TGTGCCAGCAGCTTACGCCCAGGGGGTAATCAAAACATTCAGTACTTC. Encoded protein: CASSLRPGGNQNIQYF.

This clone was detected only a few times. The chain joins TRBV2 to TRBJ2-1; the match to TRBD1 covers 9 bases. The CDR3 has 14 amino acids. Per germline, CDR1 SNHLY and CDR2 FYNNEI. V was clipped by 7 bases and J by 3 bases; unmatched bases: 4. The CDR3 region has the DNA TGTGCCAGCATCCGGGACAGGGACTACAATGAGCAGTTCTTC. Protein product: CASIRDRDYNEQFF.

The V gene is TRBV19, the J gene TRBJ2-4, with 8 bases matching TRBD2. This CDR3 has 13 amino acids. Per the germline V gene, CDR1 is LNHDA and CDR2 is SQIVND (reference sequence). J was trimmed by 7 bases and V by 2 bases; bases with no gene match: 1. CDR3 protein: CASSITGGNIQYF. In DNA form, the CDR3 reads TGTGCCAGTAGTATAACGGGGGGGAACATTCAGTACTTC.

V usage is TRBV5-4 and J usage is TRBJ2-7, with a tentative D call TRBD2 (6 bases). The CDR3 is 17 residues long. The germline gives CDR1 SGHNT, CDR2 YYREEE (reference sequence). V was shortened by 4 bases and J by 5 bases, with 25 bases between the two germline ends. CDR3 sequence reads: CASSQAGTPLGYDEQYF. Written as DNA, the CDR3 is TGTGCCAGCAGCCAAGCCGGGACTCCTTTGGGCTACGACGAGCAGTACTTC.

The V call is TRBV3-1 (or the pseudogene TRBV3-2), the J call TRBJ2-5, with D possibly matching TRBD2 (6 bases). CDR1 is LGHDT, CDR2 YNNKEL, per germline (reference sequence). CDR3 length equals 15 residues. V lost 2 bases, J lost 3 bases, and 13 bases lay in between. DNA for the CDR3: TGTGCCAGCAGCCAATACCGGCCGGGGGAAGAGACCCAGTACTTC. Its protein product is CASSQYRPGEETQYF.

This chain joins TRBV7-3 and TRBJ2-3, with TRBD1 as a possible D gene (5 bases). CDR1 is SGHTA, CDR2 FQGTGA, per germline. V was shortened by 5 bases and J by 4 bases, with 10 bases between the two germline ends. CDR3 length equals 13 residues. The CDR3 coding sequence is TGTGCCAGCAGCCCCCTAGGGGCAGATACGCAGTATTTT. Amino acid sequence: CASSPLGADTQYF.

The rearrangement joins TRBV24-1 to TRBJ2-1, with TRBD2 identical over 9 bases. The CDR3 length is 16 residues. V lost 6 bases to trimming and J lost 4 bases; unmatched junction nucleotides: 9. The germline gives CDR1 KGHDR, CDR2 SFDVKD. The CDR3 region is CATSPAGGRGYNEQFF. The CDR3 DNA reads as TGTGCCACCAGTCCCGCGGGGGGGCGGGGTTACAATGAGCAGTTCTTC.